This T cell receptor (beta chain) was profiled in a study of response to subunit inactivated influenza vaccine. MiXCR, applied by TCRdb to the RT-PCR reads, yields one record per CDR3 protein. The table records about 700,000 distinct CDR3 sequences, over 11% of them present only once. The V end lost 5 bases, the J end lost 9 bases, and 15 bases lay between the germline ends. CDR1 SGHAT and CDR2 FQNNGV come from the germline V gene. This CDR3 comprises 13 residues. For this clonotype: The antigen remains unidentified.

Study-wide points: The authors proposed limited new T cell recruitment per seasonal influenza vaccination.

The starting material was PBMCs from blood, obtained 14 to 15 days before vaccination. The TCR originated in a man aged 45-65 years who received an inactivated influenza vaccine. The chain is built from TRBV11-2 and TRBJ2-3; D unclear. In nucleotides, the CDR3 is TGTGCCAGCAGCCTTAATGTGGGTTCGACGCAGTATTTT. It codes for CASSLNVGSTQYF. Full variable domain (remainder filled in from reference TRBV11-2 and TRBJ2-3): EAGVAQSPRYKIIEKRQSVAFWCNPISGHATLYWYQQILGQGPKLLIQFQNNGVVDDSQLPKDRFSAERLKGVDSTLKIQPAKLEDSAVYLCASSLNVGSTQYFGPGTRLTVL.